This T cell receptor beta chain was retrieved from a study of vaccination effects on CD4 cells after COVID-19. Study summary: Antigen-specific CD4+ T cells were expanded with viral peptide pools in the ViraFEST assay before sequencing. Samples that were drawn after vaccination came a median of 72 days after the second dose. Notes on the study in general: Marked clonal contraction of both clone types appeared late after vaccination.

Between the trimmed V and J ends, which lost 4 bases and 0 bases, there was a span of 5 bases. The CDR3 has 13 residues. Germline V lookup: CDR1 PRHDT, CDR2 FYEKMQ (reference sequence). Sequenced by immunoSEQ multiplex PCR; TCRdb stores in-frame clones only, minus some. The sample consists of about 50,000 clones, over 60% of them appearing once. After around nine days in culture, the CD4+ T cells were isolated. The infection with SARS-CoV-2 (confirmed by PCR) occurred in this person between March and December 2020. Participants were given two doses of BNT162b2 or mRNA-1273 vaccine. Each culture had half its medium swapped for IL-2 medium on days 3 and 7. For this clone: The antigen is unknown.

The genes are TRBV13 and TRBJ2-3, with D tentatively TRBD1 or TRBD2 (5 bases each). This TCR was sampled from a human donor who had a prior SARS-CoV-2 infection. Sample: CD4+ T cells from PBMCs cultured without peptide, taken after COVID-19 vaccination. CDR3 nucleotides: TGTGCCAGCAGCTGGGACAGCACAGATACGCAGTATTTT. As protein: CASSWDSTDTQYF.